This T cell receptor beta chain derives from a study of T cells in localized non-small cell lung cancer. Study-wide results and limits: Highest T cell clonality was seen in uninvolved adjacent lung, surpassing that measured in tumor.

This clone was observed a single time. What it binds is not known. The CDR3 spans 14 residues. CDR1 and CDR2 (germline): SNHLY, FYNNEI. J gave up 4 bases and V 4 bases, and 6 bases lay outside the gene matches. The table came from immunoSEQ multiplex PCR; TCRdb's copy has only in-frame clones and leaves some out. The sample holds approximately 43,000 clones; about 86% are singletons and the top ten take roughly 7%. This receptor was identified in a woman aged 18-55 years with stage III lung adenocarcinoma. The rearrangement joins TRBV2 to TRBJ1-2, with TRBD1 matching 7 bases. The sample consisted of peripheral blood, taken before any cancer treatment. The CDR3, as DNA: TGTGCCAGCAGTGGGACAGGACCGGCCTATGGCTACACCTTC. Residues: CASSGTGPAYGYTF. The variable domain in full, completed from reference TRBV2 and TRBJ1-2, reads EPEVTQTPSHQVTQMGQEVILRCVPISNHLYFYWYRQILGQKVEFLVSFYNNEISEKSEIFDDQFSVERPDGSNFTLKIRSTKLEDSAMYFCASSGTGPAYGYTFGSGTRLTVV.